This T cell receptor (beta chain) comes out of a study of blood T cell repertoires in COVID-19. Assay used: immunoSEQ multiplex PCR; TCRdb lists only in-frame clones, some missing. This sample has about 99,000 clones; around 90% occur once, and the top ten carry roughly a sixth. The specimen was peripheral blood. This clonotype originated in a woman of 80 years or more in a cohort sampled during active COVID-19.

CDR3 amino acids: CASSPMGGLQETQYF. Here the CDR3 DNA reads TGTGCCAGCAGCCCCATGGGCGGACTCCAAGAGACCCAGTACTTC. The genes are TRBV9 and TRBJ2-5, with D possibly matching TRBD2 (5 bases). CDR1 SGDLS and CDR2 YYNGEE come from the germline V gene. This CDR3 contains 15 residues. V lost 4 bases, J lost 1 base, and 14 bases lay in between. Combining the CDR3 with reference TRBV9 and TRBJ2-5 gives the whole variable domain DSGVTQTPKHLITATGQRVTLRCSPRSGDLSVYWYQQSLDQGLQFLIQYYNGEERAKGNILERFSAQQFPDLHSELNLSSLELGDSALYFCASSPMGGLQETQYFGPGTRLLVL.